Reported below is one TCR beta chain. Germline values: CDR1 SGHDT, CDR2 YYEEEE. J lost 5 bases, V lost 4 bases, and 9 bases had no gene match. This CDR3 comprises 17 residues. These data are taken from a study of shared clonotypes between healthy human individuals. This table comes from immunoSEQ multiplex PCR, and its TCRdb copy is limited to in-frame clones, with some not included. This sample has around 990,000 clones, with around three quarters found just once. The sequencing sample was made of memory CD4+ T cells from PBMCs. Subset specified: CD45RA-negative fraction. The chain couples TRBV5-6 to TRBJ2-3; TRBD2 matches 14 bases. The TCR comes from a young man in good health. Some clones in this sample may be carry-over from other donors' samples. The CDR3 loop is CASSDGTSGSLGDTQYF. The CDR3 coding sequence is TGTGCCAGCAGCGATGGGACTAGCGGGAGTTTGGGAGATACGCAGTATTTT.